The sequence of this T cell receptor (beta chain) was determined in a study of blood T cell repertoires in COVID-19. Generated by immunoSEQ multiplex PCR, the TCRdb table keeps only in-frame clones and is missing some. The table records some 120,000 clones, approximately 74% of them present only once. With 0 bases removed from V and 2 bases from J, the gap between germline ends came to 13 bases. CDR3 length equals 16 residues. From germline, CDR1 is MNHNS and CDR2 SASEGT. The sequenced material came from peripheral blood. The V call is TRBV6-1, the J call TRBJ1-2; D is perhaps TRBD1 (5 bases). The clonotype comes from an elderly man with COVID-19, enrolled during active disease. This chain's CDR3 is CASSEALYDRNYGYTF. CDR3 nucleotide sequence: TGTGCCAGCAGTGAAGCGCTCTACGACAGAAACTATGGCTACACCTTC.